This TCR beta chain was captured by sequencing in a study of blood T cell repertoires in COVID-19. Only in-frame clones appear in the TCRdb table, and some are missing; sequencing was by immunoSEQ multiplex PCR. The table includes about 260,000 clones, around 83% detected once. The V and J ends lost 3 bases and 5 bases respectively, with 17 bases between them. The CDR3 length is 15 residues. The germline V gene encodes CDR1 SGHRS and CDR2 YFSETQ. Specimen: peripheral blood. The origin of this receptor is a woman aged 40 to 50 who had recovered from COVID-19. The chain couples TRBV5-1 to TRBJ1-1; D gene unclear. The CDR3 loop is CASSSPSGLRTEAFF. Here the CDR3 DNA reads TGCGCCAGCAGCTCGCCGTCCGGCTTGAGGACTGAAGCTTTCTTT.